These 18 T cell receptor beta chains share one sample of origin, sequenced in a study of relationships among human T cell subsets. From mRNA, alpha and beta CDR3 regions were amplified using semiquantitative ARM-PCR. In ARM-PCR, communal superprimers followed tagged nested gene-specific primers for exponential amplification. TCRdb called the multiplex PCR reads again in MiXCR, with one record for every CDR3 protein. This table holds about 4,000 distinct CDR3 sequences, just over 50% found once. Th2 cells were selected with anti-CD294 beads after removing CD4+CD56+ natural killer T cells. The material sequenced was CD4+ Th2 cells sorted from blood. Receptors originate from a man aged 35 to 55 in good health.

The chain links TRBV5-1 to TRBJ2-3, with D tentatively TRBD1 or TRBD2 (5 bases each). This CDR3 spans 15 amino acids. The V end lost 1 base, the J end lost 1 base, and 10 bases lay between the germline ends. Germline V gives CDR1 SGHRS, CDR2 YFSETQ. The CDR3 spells CASSLMQGGTDTQYF. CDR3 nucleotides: TGCGCCAGCAGCTTGATGCAGGGAGGCACAGATACGCAGTATTTT.

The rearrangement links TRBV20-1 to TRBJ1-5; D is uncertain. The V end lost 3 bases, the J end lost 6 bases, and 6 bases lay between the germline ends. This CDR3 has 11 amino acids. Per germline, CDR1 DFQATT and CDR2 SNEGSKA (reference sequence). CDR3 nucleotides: TGCAGTGCTAGGCACGGTCAGCCCCAGCATTTT. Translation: CSARHGQPQHF.

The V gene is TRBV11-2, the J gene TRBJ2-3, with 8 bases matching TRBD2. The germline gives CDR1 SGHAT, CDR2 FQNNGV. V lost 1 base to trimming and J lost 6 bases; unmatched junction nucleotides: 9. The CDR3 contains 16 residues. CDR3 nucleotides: TGTGCCAGCAGCTTAGTTTTCACTAGCGGAGTGGATACGCAGTATTTT. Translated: CASSLVFTSGVDTQYF.

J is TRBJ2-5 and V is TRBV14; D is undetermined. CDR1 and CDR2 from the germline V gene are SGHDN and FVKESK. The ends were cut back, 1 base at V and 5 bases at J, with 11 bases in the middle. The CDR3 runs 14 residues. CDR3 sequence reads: CASSQGARSETQYF. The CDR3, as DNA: TGTGCCAGCAGCCAAGGAGCGAGGTCGGAGACCCAGTACTTC.

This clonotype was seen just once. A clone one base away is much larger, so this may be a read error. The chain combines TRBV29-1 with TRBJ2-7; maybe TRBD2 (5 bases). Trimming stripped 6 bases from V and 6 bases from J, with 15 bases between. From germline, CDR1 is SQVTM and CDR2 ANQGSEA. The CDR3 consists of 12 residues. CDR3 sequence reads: CSVVEAVGEQYF. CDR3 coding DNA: TGCAGCGTGGTGGAAGCGGTGGGCGAGCAGTACTTC.

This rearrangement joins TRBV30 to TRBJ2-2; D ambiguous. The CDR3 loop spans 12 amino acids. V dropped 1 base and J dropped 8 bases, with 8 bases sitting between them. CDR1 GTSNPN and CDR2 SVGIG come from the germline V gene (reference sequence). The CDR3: CAWSATLGELFF. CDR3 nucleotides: TGTGCCTGGAGTGCGACTTTGGGGGAGCTGTTTTTT.

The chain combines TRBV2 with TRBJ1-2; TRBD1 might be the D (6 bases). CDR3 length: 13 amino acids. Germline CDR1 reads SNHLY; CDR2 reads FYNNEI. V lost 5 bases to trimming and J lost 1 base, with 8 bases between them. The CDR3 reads CASSPGHNYGYTF. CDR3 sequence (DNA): TGTGCCAGCAGTCCGGGACATAACTATGGCTACACCTTC.

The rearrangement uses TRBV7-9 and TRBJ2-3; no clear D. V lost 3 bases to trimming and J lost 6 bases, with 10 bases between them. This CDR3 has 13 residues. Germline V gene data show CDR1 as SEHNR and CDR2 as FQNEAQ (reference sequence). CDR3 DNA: TGTGCCAGCAGCTTCGTTGAAGGGGATACGCAGTATTTT. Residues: CASSFVEGDTQYF.

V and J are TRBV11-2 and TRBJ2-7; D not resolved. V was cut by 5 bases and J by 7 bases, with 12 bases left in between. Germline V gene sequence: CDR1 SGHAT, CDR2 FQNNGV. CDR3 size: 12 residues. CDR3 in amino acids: CASSGPLAEQYF. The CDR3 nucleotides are TGTGCCAGCAGCGGTCCCCTCGCGGAGCAGTACTTC.

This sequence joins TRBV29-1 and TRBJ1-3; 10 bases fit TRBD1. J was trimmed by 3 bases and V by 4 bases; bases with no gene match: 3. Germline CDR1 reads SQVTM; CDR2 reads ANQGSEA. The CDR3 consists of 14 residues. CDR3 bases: TGCAGCGTTGGACAGGGGGCTAATGGAAACACCATATATTTT. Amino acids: CSVGQGANGNTIYF.

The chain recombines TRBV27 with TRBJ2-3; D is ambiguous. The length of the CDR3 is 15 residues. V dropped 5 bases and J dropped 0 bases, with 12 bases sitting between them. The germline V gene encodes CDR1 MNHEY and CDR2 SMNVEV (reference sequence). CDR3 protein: CASSPLRSSTDTQYF. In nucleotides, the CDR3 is TGTGCCAGCAGTCCCCTTCGGTCTAGCACAGATACGCAGTATTTT.

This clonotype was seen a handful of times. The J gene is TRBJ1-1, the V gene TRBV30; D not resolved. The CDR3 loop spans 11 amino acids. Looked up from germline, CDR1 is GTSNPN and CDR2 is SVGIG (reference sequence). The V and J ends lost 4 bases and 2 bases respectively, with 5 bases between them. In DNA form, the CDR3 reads TGTGCCTGGAATCGCAACACTGAAGCTTTCTTT. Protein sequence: CAWNRNTEAFF.

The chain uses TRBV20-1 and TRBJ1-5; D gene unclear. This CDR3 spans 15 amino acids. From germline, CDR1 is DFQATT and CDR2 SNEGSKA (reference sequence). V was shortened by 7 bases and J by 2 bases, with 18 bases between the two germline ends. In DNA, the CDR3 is TGCAGTGGCCAACCAGGTGCCGAGGGCAATCAGCCCCAGCATTTT. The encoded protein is CSGQPGAEGNQPQHF.

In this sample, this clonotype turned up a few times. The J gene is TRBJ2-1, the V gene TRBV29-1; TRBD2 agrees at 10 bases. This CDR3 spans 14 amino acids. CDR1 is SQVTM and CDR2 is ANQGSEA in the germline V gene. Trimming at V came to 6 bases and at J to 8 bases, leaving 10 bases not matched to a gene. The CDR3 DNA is TGCAGCGTGAGAGGCAGCGGGGGGGTCTATGAGCAGTTCTTC. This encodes CSVRGSGGVYEQFF.

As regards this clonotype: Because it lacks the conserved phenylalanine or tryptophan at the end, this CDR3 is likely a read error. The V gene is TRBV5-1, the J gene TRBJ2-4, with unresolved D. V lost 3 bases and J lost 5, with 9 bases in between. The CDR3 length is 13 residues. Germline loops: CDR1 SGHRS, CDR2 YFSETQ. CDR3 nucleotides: TGCGCCAGCAGCTATGACGGTCAAAACATTCAGTACCTC. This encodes CASSYDGQNIQYL.

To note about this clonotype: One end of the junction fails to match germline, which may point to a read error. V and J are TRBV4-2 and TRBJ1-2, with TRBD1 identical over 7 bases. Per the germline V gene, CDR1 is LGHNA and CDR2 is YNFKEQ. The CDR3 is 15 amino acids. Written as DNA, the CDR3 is TGTACCAGCAGCCAAGAAGGACAGGCAACCTATGGCTACACCTTC. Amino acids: CTSSQEGQATYGYTF.

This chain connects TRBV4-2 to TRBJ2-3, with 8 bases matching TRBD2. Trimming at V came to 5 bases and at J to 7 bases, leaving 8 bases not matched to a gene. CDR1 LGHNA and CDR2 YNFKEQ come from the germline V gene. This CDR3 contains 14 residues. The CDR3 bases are TGTGCCAGCAGCTTCGAGACGGGGGGGAATACGCAGTATTTT. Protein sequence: CASSFETGGNTQYF.

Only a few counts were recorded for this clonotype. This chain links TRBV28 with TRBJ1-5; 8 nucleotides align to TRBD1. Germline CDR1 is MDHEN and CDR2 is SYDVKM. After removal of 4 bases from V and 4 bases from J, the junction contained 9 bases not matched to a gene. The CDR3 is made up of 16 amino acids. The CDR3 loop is CASSSLDRVLNQPQHF. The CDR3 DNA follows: TGTGCCAGCAGTTCTCTGGACAGGGTCTTGAATCAGCCCCAGCATTTT.